A selection of T cell receptor beta chains follows, all from one sample in a study of cytomegalovirus exposure and HLA in healthy donors. The protocol was immunoSEQ multiplex PCR, while the TCRdb copy is restricted to in-frame clones and leaves out a portion. The sample yields approximately 170,000 clones, 80% seen once. Sequencing was carried out using PBMCs. The receptors shown here come from a male donor in good health and CMV-seronegative. The CDR3 runs from the conserved cysteine through the conserved F or W. D genes are given only for firm matches. For some rows the clone size is stated as once, few or many, or as a class when expanded; others skip it.

j_call	clone_size	v_call	d_call	cdr3_nt	cdr3_aa
TRBJ1-2	-	TRBV5-1	-	TGCGCCAGCGGGGGGAACTATGGCTACACCTTC	CASGGNYGYTF
TRBJ2-5	-	TRBV6-5	-	TGTGCCAGCACCCGTGAGCACAGGGTCCAGTACTTC	CASTREHRVQYF
TRBJ2-2	-	TRBV6-5	-	TGTGCCAGCAGTTACTCCAGGGGGGACACCGGGGAGCTGTTTTTT	CASSYSRGDTGELFF
TRBJ1-5	-	TRBV30	-	TGTGCCTGGAGTGACGGGGGACGGCAGCCCCAGCATTTT	CAWSDGGRQPQHF
TRBJ2-5	once	TRBV10-3	-	TGTGCCATCAGCAGGCTTGACGAAAACCAAGAGACCCAGTACTTC	CAISRLDENQETQYF
TRBJ1-1	-	TRBV5-1	TRBD1	TGCGCCAGCAGCTTGCAAGGGGACAGGGTCACTGAAGCTTTCTTT	CASSLQGDRVTEAFF
TRBJ1-2	few	TRBV7-2	TRBD1	TGTGCCAGCAGCTTTCGGGCCGGACAGGGGTACGGCTACACCTTC	CASSFRAGQGYGYTF
TRBJ2-7	-	TRBV6-6	-	TGTGCCAGCAGTAACGCAGGTCCCAGCTCCTACGAGCAGTACTTC	CASSNAGPSSYEQYF
TRBJ2-2	-	TRBV11-3	TRBD1	TGTGCCAGCAGCTCCGGGACAGGGGGCATCACCGGGGAGCTGTTTTTT	CASSSGTGGITGELFF
TRBJ2-5	-	TRBV7-9	-	TGTGCCAGCAGCCCTAGTGGGGCGGGGGAGACCCAGTACTTC	CASSPSGAGETQYF
TRBJ2-7	-	TRBV5-4	TRBD2	TGTGCCAGCAGCTCCGGAGGGCGGGGGGCCTACGAGCAGTACTTC	CASSSGGRGAYEQYF
TRBJ2-5	-	TRBV2	TRBD2	TGTGCCAGCGGGCTCGTTAGGGCTAGCGGGGGGGATTACCAAGAGACCCAGTACTTC	CASGLVRASGGDYQETQYF
TRBJ2-7	-	TRBV6-5	-	TGTGCCAGCACCGCTCCACAGGGTAACTCCTACGAGCAGTACTTC	CASTAPQGNSYEQYF
TRBJ1-2	once	TRBV27	TRBD1	TGTGCCAGCACTCCCTCGCCCCCGGGACAGGGGGGCTACACCTTC	CASTPSPPGQGGYTF
TRBJ2-7	-	TRBV14	TRBD1	TGTGCCAGCAGCCAGCGGACAGGGACCTACGAGCAGTACTTC	CASSQRTGTYEQYF
TRBJ1-1	-	TRBV4-1	-	TGCGCCAGCAGCCGGGGCCTCAACACTGAAGCTTTCTTT	CASSRGLNTEAFF
TRBJ1-5	-	TRBV7-2	-	TGTGCCAGCAGCTCCGAGGGGGTACGTCCCCAGCATTTT	CASSSEGVRPQHF
TRBJ2-3	-	TRBV11-1	-	TGTGCCAGCAGCTCGCACCAGGGGGGTACAGATACGCAGTATTTT	CASSSHQGGTDTQYF
TRBJ2-7	-	TRBV4-1	TRBD1	TGCGCCAGCAGCCAAGATTGGGACAGTACCTACGAGCAGTACTTC	CASSQDWDSTYEQYF
TRBJ1-5	-	TRBV5-6	TRBD1	TGTGCCAGCAGCACAAGGGACAGGGGGCGAAATCAGCCCCAGCATTTT	CASSTRDRGRNQPQHF
TRBJ2-1	few	TRBV5-1	-	TGCGCCAGCAGCTTGCAGGGAAGGGGCCTCGATGAGCAGTTCTTC	CASSLQGRGLDEQFF
TRBJ2-3	few	TRBV5-1	TRBD1	TGCGCCAGCAGCTCGACGGGGGACAGGGCCACGGAAGATACGCAGTATTTT	CASSSTGDRATEDTQYF
TRBJ1-5	-	TRBV2	-	TGTGCCAGCAGTGAAGCATCAGGGTCTTGGAATCAGCCCCAGCATTTT	CASSEASGSWNQPQHF
TRBJ2-3	-	TRBV5-6	-	TGTGCCAGCAGCCTAGGTGGTAGGAGCACAGATACGCAGTATTTT	CASSLGGRSTDTQYF
TRBJ2-1	-	TRBV9	TRBD2	TGTGCCAGCAGCGTAGGGGGCGGGGGACTTAATGAGCAGTTCTTC	CASSVGGGGLNEQFF
TRBJ1-5	-	TRBV4-3	-	TGCGCCAGCAGCCAAGATGCGGCAGGGGACAATCAGCCCCAGCATTTT	CASSQDAAGDNQPQHF
TRBJ2-2	-	TRBV27	-	TGTGCCAGCAGTTTATGGCACACCGGGGAGCTGTTTTTT	CASSLWHTGELFF
TRBJ2-5	-	TRBV7-2	TRBD2	TGTGCCAGCAGCTTAGCCCCACCTAGCGGGGTAGTACAACACCAAGAGACCCAGTACTTC	CASSLAPPSGVVQHQETQYF
TRBJ2-5	-	TRBV21-1	-	TGTGCCAGCAGCCCAAAGGTGGACAGCCGAAGGGCCCAGTACTTC	CASSPKVDSRRAQYF